This is a list of T cell receptor beta chains from one sample in a study of beta chain features in type 1 diabetes. TCRdb keeps only in-frame clones here, not all; method: immunoSEQ multiplex PCR. Of about 150,000 clones in the sample, around 10% were seen once. Sequencing was performed on central memory CD4+ T cells from blood. These receptor sequences come from a man between 18 and 29 years old in good health. Each CDR3 is given with its conserved first and last residue. The D gene is left open where the match is weak. Where a row states a size, it is once, few, many or the class of an expanded clone; other rows omit it.

TRBJ1-5 few TRBV10-3 NA TGTGCCATCAGTGAGTCTGGGTGGAGTCAGCCCCAGCATTTT CAISESGWSQPQHF
TRBJ2-2 NA TRBV5-1 TRBD2 TGCGCCAGCAGCTCGGCGCGGGGGGGCGCCGGGGAGCTGTTTTTT CASSSARGGAGELFF
TRBJ1-5 few TRBV19 TRBD1 TGTGCCAGTAGCCTCGGACAGGGCGGGAACAATCAGCCCCAGCATTTT CASSLGQGGNNQPQHF
TRBJ1-1 NA TRBV2 TRBD1 TGTGCCAGCAGTGGACAGGGGGCTAACACTGAAGCTTTCTTT CASSGQGANTEAFF
TRBJ2-3 NA TRBV5-1 NA TGCGCCAGCAGCTTGCCTCGGGACAGCGGGGCAGATACGCAGTATTTT CASSLPRDSGADTQYF
TRBJ2-4 NA TRBV4-2 NA TGTGCCAGCAGCCAAGATATAGGACAGATACAAGCCAAAAACATTCAGTACTTC CASSQDIGQIQAKNIQYF
TRBJ2-1 few TRBV7-7 NA TGTGCCAGCAGCTCTAGATTAGGCCAAGGGAGAAGTGGAAATGAGCAGTTCTTC CASSSRLGQGRSGNEQFF
TRBJ1-6 few TRBV30 NA TGTGCCGTAGGACCGCCTCCCCTCCACTTT CAVGPPPLHF
TRBJ2-3 few TRBV7-9 NA TGTGCCAGCAGCCGGCCCCCGGGGGCCACAGATACGCAGTATTTT CASSRPPGATDTQYF
TRBJ2-1 NA TRBV6-5 NA TGTGCCAGCAGCCGAACAGGTCCCCCCTACAATGAGCAGTTCTTC CASSRTGPPYNEQFF
TRBJ2-7 few TRBV11-2 NA TGTGCCAGCAGATTTGCTAACGAGCAGTACTTC CASRFANEQYF
TRBJ2-7 NA TRBV27 TRBD1 TGTGCCAGCAGTCCGATCTTTAGACAGGGGCTATCCTACGAGCAGTACTTC CASSPIFRQGLSYEQYF
TRBJ2-6 NA TRBV7-2 NA TGTGCCAGCAGCTTATACAGGGCCTCTGGGGCCAACGTCCTGACTTTC CASSLYRASGANVLTF
TRBJ2-1 few TRBV5-6 TRBD2 TGTGCCAGCAGCGCGTCTAGCGGGGGCCCGCCCTCCTACAATGAGCAGTTCTTC CASSASSGGPPSYNEQFF
TRBJ2-7 NA TRBV28 NA TGTGCCAGCACCCCGGGGGCGGGAAGGTACGAGCAGTACTTC CASTPGAGRYEQYF
TRBJ2-3 medium-sized TRBV4-3 TRBD1 TGCGCCAGCAGACCGACAGGGGGAGATACGCAGTATTTT CASRPTGGDTQYF
TRBJ2-5 few TRBV29-1 TRBD1 TGCAGCGTTGAAACGGGCTCAGGGGGCCGGCGAGAGACCCAGTACTTC CSVETGSGGRRETQYF
TRBJ2-7 NA TRBV4-3 NA TGCGCCAGCAGCCAAGAGACAGGTGTCTACGAGCAGTACTTC CASSQETGVYEQYF
TRBJ2-1 NA TRBV27 NA TGTGCCAGCAATCGACGTCGGGAAGGCAATGAGCAGTTCTTC CASNRRREGNEQFF
TRBJ2-3 few TRBV5-1 NA TGCGCCAGCAGCTTGGATTCCTCGGCAAATACGCAGTATTTT CASSLDSSANTQYF
TRBJ2-5 NA TRBV5-1 NA TGCGCCAGCAGCTTGGAAGGGGGGCAAGAGACCCAGTACTTC CASSLEGGQETQYF
TRBJ1-1 many TRBV7-3 NA TGTGCCAGCAGTATTACAGGGAGCGTTGAAGCTTTCTTT CASSITGSVEAFF
TRBJ1-2 NA TRBV7-9 TRBD1 TGTGCCAGCAGCTCGCCGGGACAGGGGAATGGCTACACCTTC CASSSPGQGNGYTF
TRBJ2-1 few TRBV6-1 NA TGTGCCAGCAGTTTGACAGAAATTTCCTACAATGAGCAGTTCTTC CASSLTEISYNEQFF
TRBJ2-7 NA TRBV10-3 NA TGTGCCATCAGCCTGACAGTCGACTACGAGCAGTACTTC CAISLTVDYEQYF
TRBJ2-3 few TRBV10-3 TRBD2 TGTGCCATAGGACTAGCGGGAGAAGGGGATACGCAGTATTTT CAIGLAGEGDTQYF
TRBJ2-1 few TRBV29-1 TRBD1 TGCAGCACCAAACAGGGGCGGAATGAGCAGTTCTTC CSTKQGRNEQFF
TRBJ2-3 NA TRBV2 TRBD2 TGTGCCAGCAGTCGGACTAGCGGGGTAGATACGCAGTATTTT CASSRTSGVDTQYF
TRBJ2-4 few TRBV7-2 TRBD2 TGTGCCAGCAGCCCCCAGCTAGCGGGGGGCCAACTCAAAAACATTCAGTACTTC CASSPQLAGGQLKNIQYF
TRBJ2-7 few TRBV18 NA TGTGCCAGCGCACCGACGGTGGATACGGGGCAGTACTTC CASAPTVDTGQYF
TRBJ2-1 few TRBV6-5 TRBD2 TGTGCCAGCAGTTCTAGCGGGGTGCCCAATGAGCAGTTCTTC CASSSSGVPNEQFF
TRBJ2-1 many TRBV7-2 NA TGTGCCAGCAGCTTCTCGGGACTGCACAATGAGCAGTTCTTC CASSFSGLHNEQFF
TRBJ1-5 NA TRBV5-6 TRBD1 TGTGCCAGCAGCCAAGGACAGGGCGACCAGCCCCAGCATTTT CASSQGQGDQPQHF
TRBJ2-1 few TRBV29-1 NA TGCAGCGTTGATGAACTAGCGCAGTTCTTC CSVDELAQFF
TRBJ2-7 NA TRBV6-1 NA TGTGCCAGCGGGCGGACAACCTACGAGCAGTACTTC CASGRTTYEQYF
TRBJ2-3 few TRBV28 NA TGTGCCAGCAGTCCACCGGCCCAGACCCGCACAGATACGCAGTATTTT CASSPPAQTRTDTQYF
TRBJ2-7 few TRBV21-1 NA TGTGCCAGCAGCCGCATTCAGGGGGTTCATGAGCAGTACTTC CASSRIQGVHEQYF
TRBJ2-7 NA TRBV5-1 NA TGCGCCAGCAGCTTGGTTGGCGGACAGAAATACGAGCAGTACTTC CASSLVGGQKYEQYF
TRBJ1-1 few TRBV5-6 TRBD1 TGTGCCAGCAGGGAGGACCCGACAGGGGGGAACACTGAAGCTTTCTTT CASREDPTGGNTEAFF
TRBJ1-2 many TRBV5-6 NA TGTGCCAGCAGAAAGCGGGACACATTTGGTGCCTATGGCTACACCTTC CASRKRDTFGAYGYTF
TRBJ2-1 NA TRBV5-1 TRBD2 TGCGCCAGCAGCTCGGGACTAGCGGGGACCAGCTCCTACAATGAGCAGTTCTTC CASSSGLAGTSSYNEQFF
TRBJ2-1 NA TRBV11-2 NA TGTGCCAGCAGCTTAGATGATATCAGCGGTGGCTCCTACAATGAGCAGTTCTTC CASSLDDISGGSYNEQFF
TRBJ1-3 few TRBV13 NA TGTGCCAGCAGCTTAGAAGGGGTCGGAAACACCATATATTTT CASSLEGVGNTIYF
TRBJ2-7 NA TRBV13 NA TGTGCCAGCAGCTTGGGGGACCGGATAACCTACGAGCAGTACTTC CASSLGDRITYEQYF